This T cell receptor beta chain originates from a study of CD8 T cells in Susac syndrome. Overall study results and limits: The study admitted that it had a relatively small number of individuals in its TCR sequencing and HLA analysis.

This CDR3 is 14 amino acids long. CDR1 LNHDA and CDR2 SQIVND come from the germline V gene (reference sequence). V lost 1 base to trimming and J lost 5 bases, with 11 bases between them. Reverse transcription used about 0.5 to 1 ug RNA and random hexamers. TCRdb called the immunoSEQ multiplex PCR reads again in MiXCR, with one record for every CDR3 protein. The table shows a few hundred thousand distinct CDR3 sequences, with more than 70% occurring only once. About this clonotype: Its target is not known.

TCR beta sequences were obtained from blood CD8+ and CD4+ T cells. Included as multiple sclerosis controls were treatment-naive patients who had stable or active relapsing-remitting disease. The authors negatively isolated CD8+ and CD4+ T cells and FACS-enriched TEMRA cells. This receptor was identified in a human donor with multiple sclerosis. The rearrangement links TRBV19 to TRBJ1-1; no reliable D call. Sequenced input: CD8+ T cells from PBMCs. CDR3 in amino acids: CASSIVGRSTEAFF. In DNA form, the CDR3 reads TGTGCCAGTAGTATAGTGGGAAGATCTACTGAAGCTTTCTTT.